This is a list of T cell receptor beta chains from one sample in a study of sequential checkpoint blockade in melanoma. Only in-frame clones appear in the TCRdb table, and some are missing; sequencing was by immunoSEQ multiplex PCR. The sample yields about 1,800 clones, roughly 20% seen once. The input for sequencing was tumor tissue (inferred from file names), taken from a patient given nivolumab and ipilimumab in sequence. The receptors stem from a human donor with melanoma. Both conserved end residues are trimmed from each CDR3. Clone size is stated in some rows and not others, as once, few, many or a class when expanded.

v_call: TRBV30; clone_size: few; j_call: TRBJ2-1; cdr3_aa: AWSALAGGLGNEQF
v_call: TRBV30; clone_size: few; j_call: TRBJ2-7; cdr3_aa: AWSASGPLEQY
v_call: TRBV6-8; clone_size: medium-sized; j_call: TRBJ2-1; cdr3_aa: ASTPNGGFQF
v_call: TRBV9; clone_size: many; j_call: TRBJ2-5; cdr3_aa: ASSEGPGWEETQY
v_call: TRBV6-8; clone_size: large; j_call: TRBJ1-5; cdr3_aa: ASSDLTSGYNQPQH
v_call: TRBV29-1; clone_size: few; j_call: TRBJ1-3; cdr3_aa: SVGTAGNTIY
v_call: TRBV28; clone_size: -; j_call: TRBJ2-3; cdr3_aa: ASSPRFQTVSTDTQY
v_call: TRBV14; clone_size: few; j_call: TRBJ2-5; cdr3_aa: ASSLLRGASETQY
v_call: TRBV28; clone_size: -; j_call: TRBJ1-3; cdr3_aa: ASSTWGSGNTIY
v_call: TRBV11-3; clone_size: large; j_call: TRBJ1-5; cdr3_aa: ASSSTGAGNQPQH
v_call: TRBV6-8; clone_size: few; j_call: TRBJ2-7; cdr3_aa: ASSRDGSYEQY
v_call: TRBV5-1; clone_size: -; j_call: TRBJ1-4; cdr3_aa: ASSSSTGGEEKLF
v_call: TRBV9; clone_size: medium-sized; j_call: TRBJ1-1; cdr3_aa: ASSEEPPGMNTEAF
v_call: TRBV28; clone_size: few; j_call: TRBJ1-3; cdr3_aa: ASSFADNSPSGNTIY
v_call: TRBV2; clone_size: many; j_call: TRBJ2-7; cdr3_aa: ASSESGAGGYEQY
v_call: TRBV6-8; clone_size: -; j_call: TRBJ1-1; cdr3_aa: ASLDPNTEAF
v_call: TRBV6-8; clone_size: large; j_call: TRBJ1-2; cdr3_aa: ASGIDRERYGYT
v_call: TRBV30; clone_size: -; j_call: TRBJ2-3; cdr3_aa: AWSVGVLDTQY
v_call: TRBV5-1; clone_size: -; j_call: TRBJ1-5; cdr3_aa: ASSWGSGGNNQPQH
v_call: TRBV6-8; clone_size: few; j_call: TRBJ2-5; cdr3_aa: ASSYSRQVQETQY
v_call: TRBV6-8; clone_size: -; j_call: TRBJ1-5; cdr3_aa: ASGDGESQPQH
v_call: TRBV4-1; clone_size: medium-sized; j_call: TRBJ2-7; cdr3_aa: ASSQYPTSGAYEQY
v_call: TRBV11-3; clone_size: medium-sized; j_call: TRBJ1-5; cdr3_aa: ASSLRSVDQPQH
v_call: TRBV6-8; clone_size: few; j_call: TRBJ1-5; cdr3_aa: ASSRTGLTQPQH
v_call: TRBV25-1; clone_size: -; j_call: TRBJ1-2; cdr3_aa: ASKYRDRAYGYT
v_call: TRBV11-3; clone_size: few; j_call: TRBJ2-4; cdr3_aa: ASRLGAGANIQY
v_call: TRBV11-3; clone_size: few; j_call: TRBJ1-4; cdr3_aa: ASSSSGGGGARNEKLF
v_call: TRBV9; clone_size: medium-sized; j_call: TRBJ2-3; cdr3_aa: ASSTGVGADTQY
v_call: TRBV6-8; clone_size: few; j_call: TRBJ1-6; cdr3_aa: ASSYRPSSYNSPLH
v_call: TRBV28; clone_size: medium-sized; j_call: TRBJ2-3; cdr3_aa: ASSPPVVDTQY
v_call: TRBV28; clone_size: few; j_call: TRBJ2-3; cdr3_aa: ASSLSPVGLAGGRDTQY
v_call: TRBV28; clone_size: -; j_call: TRBJ1-2; cdr3_aa: ASSFLGLGRQGIGGYT
v_call: TRBV18; clone_size: -; j_call: TRBJ2-7; cdr3_aa: ASSLEGAGATYEQY
v_call: TRBV30; clone_size: -; j_call: TRBJ1-2; cdr3_aa: AWSVGQGGRSGYT
v_call: TRBV6-8; clone_size: medium-sized; j_call: TRBJ2-1; cdr3_aa: ASSGDRVGQF
v_call: TRBV18; clone_size: -; j_call: TRBJ1-1; cdr3_aa: ASSPAPPPGNTEAF
v_call: TRBV6-8; clone_size: few; j_call: TRBJ2-3; cdr3_aa: ASSSNSGDDTQY
v_call: TRBV30; clone_size: -; j_call: TRBJ2-3; cdr3_aa: AWWAPSDTQY
v_call: TRBV10-2; clone_size: -; j_call: TRBJ2-1; cdr3_aa: ASSDGDNEQF
v_call: TRBV25-1; clone_size: -; j_call: TRBJ2-6; cdr3_aa: ASSDRGAGANVLT
v_call: TRBV9; clone_size: medium-sized; j_call: TRBJ1-1; cdr3_aa: ASSVAGLNTEAF
v_call: TRBV11-3; clone_size: medium-sized; j_call: TRBJ2-3; cdr3_aa: ASSFSGTSNADTQY
v_call: TRBV11-3; clone_size: medium-sized; j_call: TRBJ2-3; cdr3_aa: ASSLYRYTDTQY
v_call: TRBV11-3; clone_size: medium-sized; j_call: TRBJ2-2; cdr3_aa: ASSLDGTTRTGELF
v_call: TRBV4-1; clone_size: few; j_call: TRBJ1-4; cdr3_aa: ASSQGPRAGPNEKLF
v_call: TRBV19; clone_size: -; j_call: TRBJ2-7; cdr3_aa: ASKGGQGMTYEQY
v_call: TRBV19; clone_size: few; j_call: TRBJ2-7; cdr3_aa: ASSTRGAEQY
v_call: TRBV18; clone_size: few; j_call: TRBJ2-1; cdr3_aa: ASSPGEYNEQF
v_call: TRBV11-3; clone_size: -; j_call: TRBJ2-7; cdr3_aa: ASSLGPSGGYEQY
v_call: TRBV9; clone_size: medium-sized; j_call: TRBJ1-4; cdr3_aa: ASSVKGATNEKLF
v_call: TRBV6-8; clone_size: -; j_call: TRBJ2-3; cdr3_aa: ASSYWDSPIDTQY
v_call: TRBV25-1; clone_size: medium-sized; j_call: TRBJ1-1; cdr3_aa: ASSEYGRITEAF
v_call: TRBV6-8; clone_size: few; j_call: TRBJ1-2; cdr3_aa: ASSYSGRGVGYT
v_call: TRBV5-1; clone_size: -; j_call: TRBJ2-7; cdr3_aa: ASSGSGYSYEQY
v_call: TRBV6-8; clone_size: -; j_call: TRBJ2-7; cdr3_aa: AIKGTSGEQY
v_call: TRBV10-2; clone_size: -; j_call: TRBJ1-2; cdr3_aa: ASSQSDYGYT
v_call: TRBV11-3; clone_size: medium-sized; j_call: TRBJ1-2; cdr3_aa: ASSFSYPVTTNYGYT
v_call: TRBV23-1; clone_size: many; j_call: TRBJ2-5; cdr3_aa: ASSSLGGETQY
v_call: TRBV19; clone_size: -; j_call: TRBJ1-1; cdr3_aa: ASRLYMNTEAF